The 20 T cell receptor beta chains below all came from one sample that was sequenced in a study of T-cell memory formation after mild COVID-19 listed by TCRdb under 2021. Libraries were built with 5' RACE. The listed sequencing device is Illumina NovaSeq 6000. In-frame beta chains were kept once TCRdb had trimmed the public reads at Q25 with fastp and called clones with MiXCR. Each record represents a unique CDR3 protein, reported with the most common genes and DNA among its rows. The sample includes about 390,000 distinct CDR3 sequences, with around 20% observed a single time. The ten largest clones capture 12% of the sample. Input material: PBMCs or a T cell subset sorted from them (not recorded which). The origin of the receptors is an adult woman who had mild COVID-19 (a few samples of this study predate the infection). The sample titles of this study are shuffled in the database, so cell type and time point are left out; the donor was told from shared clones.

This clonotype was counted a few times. The CDR3, as DNA: TGTGCCAGCAGTCTCGTGACAGGGGGCCTGGGATATGGCTACACCTTC. Protein product: CASSLVTGGLGYGYTF. The chain carries TRBV28 and TRBJ1-2, with 10 bases that match TRBD1. From germline, CDR1 is MDHEN and CDR2 SYDVKM. The V and J ends lost 5 bases and 5 bases, in that order; junction bases with no gene match: 11. The CDR3 extends over 16 amino acids.

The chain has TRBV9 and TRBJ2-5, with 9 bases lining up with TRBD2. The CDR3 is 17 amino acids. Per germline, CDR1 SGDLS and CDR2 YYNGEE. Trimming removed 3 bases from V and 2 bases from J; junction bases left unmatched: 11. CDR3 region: CASSGQHSGGLQETQYF. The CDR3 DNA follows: TGTGCCAGCAGCGGCCAGCATAGCGGGGGCCTACAAGAGACCCAGTACTTC.

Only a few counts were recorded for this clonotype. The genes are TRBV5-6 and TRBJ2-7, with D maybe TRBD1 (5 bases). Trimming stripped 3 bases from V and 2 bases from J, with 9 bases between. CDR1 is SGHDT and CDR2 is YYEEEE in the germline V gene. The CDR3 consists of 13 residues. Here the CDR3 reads CASSYDRAYEQYF. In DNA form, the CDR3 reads TGTGCCAGCAGCTATGACAGAGCCTACGAGCAGTACTTC.

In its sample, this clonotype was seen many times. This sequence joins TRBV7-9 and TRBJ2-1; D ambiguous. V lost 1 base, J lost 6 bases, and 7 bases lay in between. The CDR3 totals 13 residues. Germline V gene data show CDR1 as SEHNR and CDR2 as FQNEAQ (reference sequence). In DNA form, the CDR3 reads TGTGCCAGCAGCTTAGAAGGTATCAATGAGCAGTTCTTC. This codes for CASSLEGINEQFF. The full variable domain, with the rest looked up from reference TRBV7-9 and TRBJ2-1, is DTGVSQNPRHKITKRGQNVTFRCDPISEHNRLYWYRQTLGQGPEFLTYFQNEAQLEKSRLLSDRFSAERPKGSFSTLEIQRTEQGDSAMYLCASSLEGINEQFFGPGTRLTVL.

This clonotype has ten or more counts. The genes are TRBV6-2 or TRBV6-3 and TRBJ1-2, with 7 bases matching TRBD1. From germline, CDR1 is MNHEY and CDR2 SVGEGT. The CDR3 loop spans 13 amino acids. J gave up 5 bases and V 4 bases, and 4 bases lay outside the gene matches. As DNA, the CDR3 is TGTGCCAGCAGTTTCGGGACAGCATATGGCTACACCTTC. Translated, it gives CASSFGTAYGYTF.

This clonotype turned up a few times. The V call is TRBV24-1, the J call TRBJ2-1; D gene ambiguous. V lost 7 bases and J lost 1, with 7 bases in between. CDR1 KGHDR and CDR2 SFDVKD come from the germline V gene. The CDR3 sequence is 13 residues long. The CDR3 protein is CATRGRSYNEQFF. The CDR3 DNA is TGTGCCACCAGGGGCAGATCCTACAATGAGCAGTTCTTC.

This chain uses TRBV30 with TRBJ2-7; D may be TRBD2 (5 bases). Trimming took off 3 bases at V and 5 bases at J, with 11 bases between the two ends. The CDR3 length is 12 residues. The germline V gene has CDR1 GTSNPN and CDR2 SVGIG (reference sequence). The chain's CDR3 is CAWREDGHEQYF. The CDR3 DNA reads TGTGCCTGGAGGGAGGACGGACACGAGCAGTACTTC.

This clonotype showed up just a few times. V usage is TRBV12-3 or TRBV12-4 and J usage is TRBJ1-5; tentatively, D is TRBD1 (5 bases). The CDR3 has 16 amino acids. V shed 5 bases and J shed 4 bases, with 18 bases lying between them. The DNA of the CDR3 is TGTGCCAGCAGTCGCCCGGGACTGCTAGGAAATCAGCCCCAGCATTTT. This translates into CASSRPGLLGNQPQHF.

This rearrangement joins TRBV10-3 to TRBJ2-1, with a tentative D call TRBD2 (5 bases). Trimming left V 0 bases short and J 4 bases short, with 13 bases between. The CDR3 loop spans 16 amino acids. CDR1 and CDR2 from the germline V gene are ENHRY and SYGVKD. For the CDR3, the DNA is TGTGCCATCAGTGAGTCCGAGGGATCGGCGTACAATGAGCAGTTCTTC. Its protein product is CAISESEGSAYNEQFF.

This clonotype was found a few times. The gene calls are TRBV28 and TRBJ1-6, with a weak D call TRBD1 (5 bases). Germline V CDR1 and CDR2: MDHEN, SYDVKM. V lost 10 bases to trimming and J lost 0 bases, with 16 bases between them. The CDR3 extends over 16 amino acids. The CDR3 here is CAIYRDESSYNSPLHF. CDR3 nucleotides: TGTGCCATCTACCGGGACGAGAGCTCCTATAATTCACCCCTCCACTTT.

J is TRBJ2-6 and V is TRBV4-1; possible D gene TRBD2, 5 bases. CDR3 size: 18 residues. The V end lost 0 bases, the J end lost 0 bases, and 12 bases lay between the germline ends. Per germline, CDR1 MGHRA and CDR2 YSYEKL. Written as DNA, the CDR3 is TGCGCCAGCAGCCAAGATGAGGGAGTCGGCTCTGGGGCCAACGTCCTGACTTTC. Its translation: CASSQDEGVGSGANVLTF.

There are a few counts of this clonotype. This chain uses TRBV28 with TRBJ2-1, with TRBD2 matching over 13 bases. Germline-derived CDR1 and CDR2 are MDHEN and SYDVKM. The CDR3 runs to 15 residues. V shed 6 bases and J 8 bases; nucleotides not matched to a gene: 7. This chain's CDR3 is CASSLGTSGMYEQFF. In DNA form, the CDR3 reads TGTGCCAGCAGCCTGGGGACTAGCGGGATGTATGAGCAGTTCTTC. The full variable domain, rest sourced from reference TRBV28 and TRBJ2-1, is DVKVTQSSRYLVKRTGEKVFLECVQDMDHENMFWYRQDPGLGLRLIYFSYDVKMKEKGDIPEGYSVSREKKERFSLILESASTNQTSMYLCASSLGTSGMYEQFFGPGTRLTVL.

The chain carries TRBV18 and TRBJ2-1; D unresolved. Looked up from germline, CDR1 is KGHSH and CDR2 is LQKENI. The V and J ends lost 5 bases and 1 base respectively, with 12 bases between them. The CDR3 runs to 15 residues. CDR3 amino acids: CASSTRSQSYNEQFF. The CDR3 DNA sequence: TGTGCCAGCTCAACCAGGAGTCAGTCCTACAATGAGCAGTTCTTC. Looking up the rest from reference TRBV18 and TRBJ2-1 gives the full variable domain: NAGVMQNPRHLVRRRGQEARLRCSPMKGHSHVYWYRQLPEEGLKFMVYLQKENIIDESGMPKERFSAEFPKEGPSILRIQQVVRGDSAAYFCASSTRSQSYNEQFFGPGTRLTVL.

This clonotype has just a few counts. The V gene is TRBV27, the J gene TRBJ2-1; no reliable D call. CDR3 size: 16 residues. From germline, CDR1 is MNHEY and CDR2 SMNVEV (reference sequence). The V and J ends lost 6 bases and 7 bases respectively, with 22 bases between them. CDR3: CASSTPRAPGGNEQFF. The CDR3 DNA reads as TGTGCCAGCAGCACCCCCCGGGCCCCGGGCGGAAATGAGCAGTTCTTC.

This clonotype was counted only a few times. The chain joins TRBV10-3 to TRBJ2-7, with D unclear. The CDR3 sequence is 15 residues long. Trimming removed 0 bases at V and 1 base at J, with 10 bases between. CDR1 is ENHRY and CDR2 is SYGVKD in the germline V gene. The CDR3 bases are TGTGCCATCAGTGAGTCGAGGAGTGGGTCCTACGAGCAGTACTTC. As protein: CAISESRSGSYEQYF.

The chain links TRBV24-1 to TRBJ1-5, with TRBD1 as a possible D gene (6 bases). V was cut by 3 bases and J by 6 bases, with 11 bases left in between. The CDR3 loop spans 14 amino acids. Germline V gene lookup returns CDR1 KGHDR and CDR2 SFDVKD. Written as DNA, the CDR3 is TGTGCCACCAGTGATACAGGGAACGGTCAGCCCCAGCATTTT. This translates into CATSDTGNGQPQHF.

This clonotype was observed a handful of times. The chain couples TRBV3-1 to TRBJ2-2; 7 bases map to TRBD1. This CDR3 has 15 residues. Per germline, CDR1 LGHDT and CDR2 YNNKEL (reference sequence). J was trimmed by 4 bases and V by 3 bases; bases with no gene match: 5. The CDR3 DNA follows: TGTGCCAGCAGCCAGCTGGGACAGCGCACCGGGGAGCTGTTTTTT. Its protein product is CASSQLGQRTGELFF.

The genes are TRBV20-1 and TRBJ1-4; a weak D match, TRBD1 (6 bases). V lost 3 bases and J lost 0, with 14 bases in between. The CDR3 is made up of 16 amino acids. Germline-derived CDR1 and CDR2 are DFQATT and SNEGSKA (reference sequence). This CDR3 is CSARSRGGPTNEKLFF. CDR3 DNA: TGCAGTGCTAGGTCCAGGGGCGGTCCAACTAATGAAAAACTGTTTTTT.

CDR3 DNA sequence: TGTGCCAGCAGTTTATCTAATGAGGGGATAGGTGGCTACACCTTC. The encoded protein is CASSLSNEGIGGYTF. The rearrangement links TRBV12-3 or TRBV12-4 to TRBJ1-2; a possible D gene is TRBD1 (5 bases). Trimming shortened V by 2 bases and J by 7 bases, and 17 bases separated the two germline ends. This CDR3 region has 15 residues.

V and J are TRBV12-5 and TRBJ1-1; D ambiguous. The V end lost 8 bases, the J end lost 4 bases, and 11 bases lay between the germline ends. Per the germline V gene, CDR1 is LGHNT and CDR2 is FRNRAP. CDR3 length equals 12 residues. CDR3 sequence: CASSGEFTEAFF. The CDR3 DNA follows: TGTGCTAGTTCCGGGGAGTTCACTGAAGCTTTCTTT.